This T cell receptor beta chain was captured in a study of cytomegalovirus exposure and HLA in healthy donors. This clone was seen more than once but under ten times. PCR employed 60 Vbeta and 13 Jbeta primers. Sequencing used immunoSEQ multiplex PCR; TCRdb keeps in-frame clones, though not all of them. The sample records 75,000 to 100,000 clones, roughly 70% being singletons. V shed 5 bases and J shed 2 bases, with 10 bases lying between them. The CDR3 has 14 amino acids. Germline-derived CDR1 and CDR2 are LNHDA and SQIVND (reference sequence). The clonotype originates from a male donor in good health and CMV-seronegative. The sequenced material came from PBMCs. The J gene is TRBJ1-5, the V gene TRBV19, with D uncertain. The CDR3 reads CASSAAGGNQPQHF. CDR3 sequence (DNA): TGTGCCAGTAGTGCGGCCGGAGGCAATCAGCCCCAGCATTTT.